This TCR beta chain was captured in a study of persistence of HIV-infected CD4 T cells. Study context: Isolated cells were CMV- and HIV-1 Gag-responding CD4+ T cells. Two participants gave one leukapheresis sample; others gave up to roughly 200 mL blood repeatedly. Study findings and constraints: Bulk TCR data could not be restricted to HIV-1-infected CMV-responding cells.

In germline, CDR1 is LNHDA, CDR2 SQIVND (reference sequence). This CDR3 spans 15 amino acids. With 6 bases clipped from V and 5 bases from J, the junction kept 11 bases outside the gene matches. In the case of this clone: The antigen remains undetermined.

The immunoSEQ assay was version 4, run in survey mode. TCRdb's table, derived via immunoSEQ multiplex PCR, lists solely in-frame clones and lacks some. This table has around 35,000 clones, around 80% appearing once. Stimulation used approximately 9.5 ug/mL lysate from CMV-infected fibroblasts. CD40L-negative CD69-negative CD45RO-high memory CD4+ T cells were sorted as populations depleted of antigen-responding cells. For at least 4 years, plasma HIV-1 RNA was undetectable (<50 copies/mL). This receptor was taken from an adult man with HIV who was CMV-seropositive. The source was CD4+ T cells sorted from PBMCs after approximately 20-hour stimulation, collected from a patient who received antiretroviral therapy. The V and J genes are TRBV19 and TRBJ2-3; 7 positions match TRBD2. CDR3 sequence (DNA): TGTGCCAGTAGGGCAAGGGCGGGGGTAGGAGATACGCAGTATTTT. This codes for CASRARAGVGDTQYF.